This paragraph covers one TCR beta chain sequence. No antigen is known for it. This record comes from a study of cytomegalovirus exposure and HLA in healthy donors. Study results and limitations: Earlier findings revealed that most TCR beta V segments proved productive either about 87% or about 30% of the time.

A multiplex PCR was run with 60 Vbeta primers and 13 Jbeta primers. Some clones are missing from TCRdb's copy, which holds only in-frame ones; the method was immunoSEQ multiplex PCR. The sample records 50,000 to 65,000 clones, 65% to 80% being singletons. The V segment lost 5 bases and the J segment 1 base; nucleotides outside the gene matches: 3. CDR1 and CDR2 from the germline V gene are SGHAT and FQNNGV. The CDR3 extends over 15 amino acids. The genes are TRBV11-2 and TRBJ1-4; 8 nucleotides agree with TRBD1. The receptor comes from a woman aged 25 to 39 in good health and CMV-seronegative. The sample consisted of PBMCs. CDR3 protein: CASSRTGITNEKLFF. The CDR3 coding sequence is TGTGCCAGCAGCAGGACAGGGATAACTAATGAAAAACTGTTTTTT.